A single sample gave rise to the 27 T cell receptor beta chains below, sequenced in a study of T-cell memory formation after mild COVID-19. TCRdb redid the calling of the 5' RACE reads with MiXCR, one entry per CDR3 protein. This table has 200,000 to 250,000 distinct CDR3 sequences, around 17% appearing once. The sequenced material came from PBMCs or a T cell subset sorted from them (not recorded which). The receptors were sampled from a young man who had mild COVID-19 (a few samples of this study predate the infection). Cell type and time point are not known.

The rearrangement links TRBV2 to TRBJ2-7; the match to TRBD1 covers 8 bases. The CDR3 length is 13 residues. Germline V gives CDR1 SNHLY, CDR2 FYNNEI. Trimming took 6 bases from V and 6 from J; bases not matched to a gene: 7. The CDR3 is CASRGTGPGEQYF. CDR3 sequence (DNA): TGTGCCAGCAGGGGGACAGGCCCGGGCGAGCAGTACTTC.

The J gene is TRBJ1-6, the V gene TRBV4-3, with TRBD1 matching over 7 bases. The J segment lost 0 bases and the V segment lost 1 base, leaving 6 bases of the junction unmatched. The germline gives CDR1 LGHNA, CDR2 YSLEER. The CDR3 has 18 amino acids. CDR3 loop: CASSQVAGGSSYNSPLHF. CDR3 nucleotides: TGCGCCAGCAGCCAAGTGGCAGGGGGTTCCTCCTATAATTCACCCCTCCACTTT.

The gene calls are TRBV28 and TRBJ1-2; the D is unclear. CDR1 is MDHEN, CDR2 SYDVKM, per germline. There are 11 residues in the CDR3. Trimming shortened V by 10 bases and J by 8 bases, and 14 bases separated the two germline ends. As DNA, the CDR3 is TGTGCCACATCGAACCCTGGGGGCTACACCTTC. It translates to CATSNPGGYTF.

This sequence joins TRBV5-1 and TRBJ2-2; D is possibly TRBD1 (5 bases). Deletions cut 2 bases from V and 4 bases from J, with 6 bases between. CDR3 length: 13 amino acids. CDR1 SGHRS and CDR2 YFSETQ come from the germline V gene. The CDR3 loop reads CASSFDSTGELFF. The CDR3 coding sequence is TGCGCCAGCAGCTTTGACAGCACCGGGGAGCTGTTTTTT.

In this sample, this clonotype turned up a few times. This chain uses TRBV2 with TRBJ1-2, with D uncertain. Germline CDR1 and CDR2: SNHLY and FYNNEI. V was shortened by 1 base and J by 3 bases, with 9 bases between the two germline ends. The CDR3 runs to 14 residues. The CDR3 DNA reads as TGTGCCAGCAGTGAAGATGGTCGATACTATGGCTACACCTTC. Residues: CASSEDGRYYGYTF.

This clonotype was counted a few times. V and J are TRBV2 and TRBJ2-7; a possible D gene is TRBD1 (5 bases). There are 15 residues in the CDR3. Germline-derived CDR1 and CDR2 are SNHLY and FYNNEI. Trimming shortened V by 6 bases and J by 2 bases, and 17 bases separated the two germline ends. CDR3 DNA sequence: TGTGCCAGCAGCGCCACGACAGTTTTGACCTACGAGCAGTACGTC. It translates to CASSATTVLTYEQYV.

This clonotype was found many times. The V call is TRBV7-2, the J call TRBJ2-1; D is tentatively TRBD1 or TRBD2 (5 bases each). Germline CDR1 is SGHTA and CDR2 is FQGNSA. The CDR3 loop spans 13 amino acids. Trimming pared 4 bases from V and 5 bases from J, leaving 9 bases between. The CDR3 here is CASSWGRHNEQFF. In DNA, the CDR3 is TGTGCCAGCAGCTGGGGACGGCACAATGAGCAGTTCTTC.

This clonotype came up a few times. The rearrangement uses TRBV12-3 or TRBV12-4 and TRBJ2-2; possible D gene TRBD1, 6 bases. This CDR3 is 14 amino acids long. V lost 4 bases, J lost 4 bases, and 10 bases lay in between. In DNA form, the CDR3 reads TGTGCCAGCAGTTCTTCAGGGGCCACCGGGGAGCTGTTTTTT. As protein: CASSSSGATGELFF.

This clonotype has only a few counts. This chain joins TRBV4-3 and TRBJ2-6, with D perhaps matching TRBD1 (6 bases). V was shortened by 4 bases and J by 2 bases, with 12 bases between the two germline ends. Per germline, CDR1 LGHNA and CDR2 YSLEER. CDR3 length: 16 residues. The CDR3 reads CASSPGTLAGANVLTF. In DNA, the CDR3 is TGCGCCAGCAGCCCCGGGACACTAGCTGGGGCCAACGTCCTGACTTTC.

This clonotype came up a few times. CDR3 DNA: TGTGCCAGCAGCAAAGAGCCTAGCCTCAGGAATGAGCAGTTCTTC. It translates to CASSKEPSLRNEQFF. The V call is TRBV21-1, the J call TRBJ2-1; the D call of TRBD2 is as the table states it, not checked on the DNA. TRBV21-1 is designated a pseudogene. This CDR3 has 15 amino acids.

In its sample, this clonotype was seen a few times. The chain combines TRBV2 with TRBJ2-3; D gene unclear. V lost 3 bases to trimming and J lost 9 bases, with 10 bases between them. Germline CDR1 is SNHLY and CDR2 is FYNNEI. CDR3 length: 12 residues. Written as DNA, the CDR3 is TGTGCCAGCAGTGACTCAGACTGGACGCAGTATTTT. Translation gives CASSDSDWTQYF. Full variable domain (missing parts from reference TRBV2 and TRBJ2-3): EPEVTQTPSHQVTQMGQEVILRCVPISNHLYFYWYRQILGQKVEFLVSFYNNEISEKSEIFDDQFSVERPDGSNFTLKIRSTKLEDSAMYFCASSDSDWTQYFGPGTRLTVL.

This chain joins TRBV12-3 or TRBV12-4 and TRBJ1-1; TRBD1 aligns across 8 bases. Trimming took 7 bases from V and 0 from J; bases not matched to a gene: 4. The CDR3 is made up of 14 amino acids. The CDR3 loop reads CASTQGAVNTEAFF. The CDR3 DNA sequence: TGTGCCAGCACCCAGGGGGCGGTGAACACTGAAGCTTTCTTT.

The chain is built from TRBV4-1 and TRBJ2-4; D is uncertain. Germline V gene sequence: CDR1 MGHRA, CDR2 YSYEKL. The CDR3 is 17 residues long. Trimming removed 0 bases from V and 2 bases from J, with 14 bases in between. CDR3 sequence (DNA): TGCGCCAGCAGCCAAGATCACCGACTGTTTACCAAAAACATTCAGTACTTC. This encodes CASSQDHRLFTKNIQYF.

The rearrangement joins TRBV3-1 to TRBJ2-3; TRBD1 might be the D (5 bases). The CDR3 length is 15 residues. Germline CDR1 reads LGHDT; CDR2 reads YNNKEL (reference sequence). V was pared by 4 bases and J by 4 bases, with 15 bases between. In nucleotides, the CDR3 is TGTGCCAGCAGCCCCCCAATAGGGGTGGCAGATACGCAGTATTTT. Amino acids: CASSPPIGVADTQYF.

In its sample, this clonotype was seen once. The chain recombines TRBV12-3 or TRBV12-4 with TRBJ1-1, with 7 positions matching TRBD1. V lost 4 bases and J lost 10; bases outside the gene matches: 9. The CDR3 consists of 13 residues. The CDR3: CASSYLQGSGAFF. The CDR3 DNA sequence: TGTGCCAGCAGTTACTTACAGGGGTCCGGAGCTTTCTTT.

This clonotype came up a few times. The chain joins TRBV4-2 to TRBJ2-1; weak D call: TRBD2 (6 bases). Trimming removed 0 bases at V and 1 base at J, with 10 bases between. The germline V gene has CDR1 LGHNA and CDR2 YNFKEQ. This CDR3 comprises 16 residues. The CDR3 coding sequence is TGTGCCAGCAGCCAAGATACGGGGGAATCCTACAATGAGCAGTTCTTC. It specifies CASSQDTGESYNEQFF.

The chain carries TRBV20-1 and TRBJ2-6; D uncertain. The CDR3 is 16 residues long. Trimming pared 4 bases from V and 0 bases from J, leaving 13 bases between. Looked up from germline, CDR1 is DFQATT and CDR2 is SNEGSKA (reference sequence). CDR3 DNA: TGCAGTGCTACCGCCCCTGGCCTCTCTGGGGCCAACGTCCTGACTTTC. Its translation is CSATAPGLSGANVLTF.

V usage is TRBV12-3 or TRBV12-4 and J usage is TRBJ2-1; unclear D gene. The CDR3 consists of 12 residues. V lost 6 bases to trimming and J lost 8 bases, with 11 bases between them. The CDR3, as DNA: TGTGCCAGCAGCTCGACCGCGTATGAGCAGTTCTTC. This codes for CASSSTAYEQFF.

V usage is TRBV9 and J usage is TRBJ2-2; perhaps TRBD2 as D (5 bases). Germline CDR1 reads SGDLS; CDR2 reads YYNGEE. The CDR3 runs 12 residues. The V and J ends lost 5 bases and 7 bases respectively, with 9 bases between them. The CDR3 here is CASRREGGELFF. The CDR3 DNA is TGTGCCAGCAGAAGAGAGGGCGGGGAGCTGTTTTTT.

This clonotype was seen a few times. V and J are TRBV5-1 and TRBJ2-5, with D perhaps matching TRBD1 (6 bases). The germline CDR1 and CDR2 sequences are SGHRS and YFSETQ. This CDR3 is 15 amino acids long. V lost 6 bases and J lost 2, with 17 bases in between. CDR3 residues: CASMQLGTPQETQYF. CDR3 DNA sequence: TGCGCCAGCATGCAACTCGGGACACCTCAAGAGACCCAGTACTTC.

CDR3 region: CASGNNYEQYV. CDR3 nucleotide sequence: TGTGCCAGCGGAAATAACTACGAGCAGTACGTC. The rearrangement uses TRBV28 and TRBJ2-7; D call uncertain. Trimming removed 8 bases from V and 3 bases from J, with 8 bases in between. Germline values: CDR1 MDHEN, CDR2 SYDVKM. The CDR3 totals 11 residues.

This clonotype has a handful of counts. The CDR3 loop reads CATSSGTSGGNTDTQYF. The DNA for the CDR3 is TGTGCCACCAGCAGTGGGACTAGCGGGGGGAACACAGATACGCAGTATTTT. The chain carries TRBV15 and TRBJ2-3; 15 nucleotides line up with TRBD2. Germline lookup yields CDR1 LNHNV and CDR2 YYDKDF (reference sequence). V shed 3 bases and J 2 bases; nucleotides not matched to a gene: 3. CDR3 size: 17 residues. Together with reference TRBV15 and TRBJ2-3, the CDR3 gives the full variable domain: DAMVIQNPRYQVTQFGKPVTLSCSQTLNHNVMYWYQQKSSQAPKLLFHYYDKDFNNEADTPDNFQSRRPNTSFCFLDIRSPGLGDTAMYLCATSSGTSGGNTDTQYFGPGTRLTVL.

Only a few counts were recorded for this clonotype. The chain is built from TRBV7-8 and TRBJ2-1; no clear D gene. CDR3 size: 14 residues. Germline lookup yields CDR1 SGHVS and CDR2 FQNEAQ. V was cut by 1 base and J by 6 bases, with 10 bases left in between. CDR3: CASSLVSHSNEQFF. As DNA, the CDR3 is TGTGCCAGCAGCTTAGTGTCCCACAGCAATGAGCAGTTCTTC.

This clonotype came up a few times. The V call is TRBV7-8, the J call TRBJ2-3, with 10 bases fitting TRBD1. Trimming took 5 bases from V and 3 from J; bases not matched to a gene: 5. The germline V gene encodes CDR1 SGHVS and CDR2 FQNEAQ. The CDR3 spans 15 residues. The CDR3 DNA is TGTGCCAGCAGCCCGGGGACAGGGGAAACAGATACGCAGTATTTT. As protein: CASSPGTGETDTQYF.

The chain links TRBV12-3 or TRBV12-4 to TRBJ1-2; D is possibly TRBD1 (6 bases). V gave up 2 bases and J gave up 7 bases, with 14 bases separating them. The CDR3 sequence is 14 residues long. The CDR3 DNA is TGTGCCAGCAGTTTAAGTAACAGGGATGGTGGCTACACCTTC. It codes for CASSLSNRDGGYTF.

CDR3 sequence (DNA): TGTGCCAGCATCGGGGTCTCCTACAATGAGCAGTTCTTC. Amino acids: CASIGVSYNEQFF. V gene TRBV5-6 combines with J gene TRBJ2-1; the D gene is possibly TRBD2 (5 bases). CDR1 and CDR2 from the germline V gene are SGHDT and YYEEEE. Trimming removed 6 bases from V and 0 bases from J, with 7 bases in between. The CDR3 is made up of 13 amino acids.

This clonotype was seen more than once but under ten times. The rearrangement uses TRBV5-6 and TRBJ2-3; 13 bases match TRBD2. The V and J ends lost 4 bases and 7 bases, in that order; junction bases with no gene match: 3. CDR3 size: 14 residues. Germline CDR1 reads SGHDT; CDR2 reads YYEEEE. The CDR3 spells CASSPGLAGYTQYF. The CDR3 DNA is TGTGCCAGCAGCCCGGGACTAGCGGGATATACGCAGTATTTT. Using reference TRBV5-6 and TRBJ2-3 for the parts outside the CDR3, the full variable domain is DAGVTQSPTHLIKTRGQQVTLRCSPKSGHDTVSWYQQALGQGPQFIFQYYEEEERQRGNFPDRFSGHQFPNYSSELNVNALLLGDSALYLCASSPGLAGYTQYFGPGTRLTVL.